Presented here are 15 T cell receptor beta chains from one specimen sequenced in a study of technical replicates of blood from a handful of donors. Sequenced by immunoSEQ multiplex PCR; TCRdb stores in-frame clones only, minus some. The sample has approximately 75,000 clones; approximately 96% are singletons. The sequenced material came from T cells isolated from PBMCs. All receptors derive from a human donor in good health.

This clone was detected only once. The CDR3 sequence: CAISGGRGGENEQFF. The CDR3 DNA sequence: TGTGCCATCAGTGGAGGCAGGGGAGGGGAAAATGAGCAGTTCTTC. The genes are TRBV10-3 and TRBJ2-1, with TRBD2 as a possible D gene (7 bases). The V gene lost 4 bases and the J gene lost 7 bases, with 17 bases spanning the gap. This CDR3 region has 15 residues. CDR1 is ENHRY, CDR2 SYGVKD, per germline.

This chain connects TRBV25-1 to TRBJ2-7, with TRBD1 matching 7 bases. Germline CDR1 reads MGHDK; CDR2 reads SYGVNS. CDR3 length equals 14 residues. V lost 5 bases to trimming and J lost 9 bases; unmatched junction nucleotides: 13. The CDR3 nucleotides are TGTGCCAGCAGTATAAAGACAGGGAAGATTGGGCAGTACTTC. This gives the protein CASSIKTGKIGQYF.

The chain carries TRBV28 and TRBJ2-7; 9 nucleotides match TRBD2. The V and J ends lost 3 bases and 2 bases, in that order; junction bases with no gene match: 5. Germline-derived CDR1 and CDR2 are MDHEN and SYDVKM. The CDR3 is 15 residues long. CDR3 region: CASSFGTSFAYEQYF. The DNA of the CDR3 is TGTGCCAGCAGTTTCGGGACTAGCTTCGCCTACGAGCAGTACTTC.

This chain's CDR3 is CASSPGQGWTEAFF. For the CDR3, the DNA is TGTGCCAGCAGCCCCGGACAGGGATGGACTGAAGCTTTCTTT. This chain links TRBV7-3 with TRBJ1-1; 8 positions match TRBD1. Germline lookup yields CDR1 SGHTA and CDR2 FQGTGA. The CDR3 totals 14 residues. V was clipped by 5 bases and J by 5 bases; unmatched bases: 7. The complete variable domain, with remaining parts taken from reference TRBV7-3 and TRBJ1-1, reads GAGVSQTPSNKVTEKGKYVELRCDPISGHTALYWYRQSLGQGPEFLIYFQGTGAADDSGLPNDRFFAVRPEGSVSTLKIQRTERGDSAVYLCASSPGQGWTEAFFGQGTRLTVV.

The V and J genes are TRBV29-1 and TRBJ2-7, with D tentatively TRBD2 (7 bases). The CDR3 runs 14 residues. In germline, CDR1 is SQVTM, CDR2 ANQGSEA. V lost 2 bases and J lost 3, with 14 bases in between. The CDR3 nucleotides are TGCAGCGTTGAAAGTTCAGGGGAGGGCTACGAGCAGTACTTC. This translates into CSVESSGEGYEQYF.

The chain uses TRBV30 and TRBJ2-3; no definite D call. From germline, CDR1 is GTSNPN and CDR2 SVGIG (reference sequence). V was trimmed by 2 bases and J by 1 base, leaving 7 bases between them. This CDR3 is 13 amino acids long. The CDR3 sequence: CAWSTAGTDTQYF. The CDR3 DNA reads as TGTGCCTGGAGTACTGCTGGCACAGATACGCAGTATTTT.

This chain links TRBV7-3 with TRBJ2-5; a weak D match, TRBD2 (6 bases). The CDR3 runs to 15 residues. CDR1 is SGHTA, CDR2 FQGTGA, per germline. V gave up 1 base and J gave up 5 bases, with 14 bases separating them. In DNA form, the CDR3 reads TGTGCCAGCAGCTTAAGGCGGGGCCGGGGGGAGACCCAGTACTTC. Amino acid sequence: CASSLRRGRGETQYF.

This chain uses TRBV28 with TRBJ1-4; D not resolved. V was clipped by 0 bases and J by 8 bases, with 7 bases between them. The germline V gene has CDR1 MDHEN and CDR2 SYDVKM. The CDR3 is 13 amino acids. The CDR3 loop reads CASSLWVGEKLFF. The CDR3 bases are TGTGCCAGCAGTTTATGGGTGGGCGAAAAACTGTTTTTT.

J is TRBJ2-7 and V is TRBV19, with 9 bases that match TRBD1. The V gene's germline CDR1 is LNHDA and CDR2 SQIVND (reference sequence). CDR3 length: 18 residues. With 1 base clipped from V and 5 bases from J, the junction kept 15 bases outside the gene matches. The CDR3: CASSIALGGTGKTDEQYF. In DNA form, the CDR3 reads TGTGCCAGTAGTATAGCCCTCGGTGGGACAGGGAAGACCGACGAGCAGTACTTC.

J is TRBJ1-1 and V is TRBV6-5, with 8 bases lining up with TRBD1. This CDR3 region has 16 residues. Germline values: CDR1 MNHEY, CDR2 SVGAGI. V was clipped by 2 bases and J by 1 base; unmatched bases: 6. CDR3 in DNA: TGTGCCAGCAGTTACGGCATACAGGGGGGGAACACTGAAGCTTTCTTT. Protein product: CASSYGIQGGNTEAFF.

This clone was found a few times. The V call is TRBV20-1, the J call TRBJ2-5; no clear D. Per the germline V gene, CDR1 is DFQATT and CDR2 is SNEGSKA (reference sequence). The germline V and J ends were trimmed by 7 bases and 1 base, with 7 bases remaining between them. The CDR3 is made up of 11 amino acids. CDR3 sequence (DNA): TGCAGTGTCACAGTCCAAGAGACCCAGTACTTC. It translates to CSVTVQETQYF.

The rearrangement links TRBV19 to TRBJ2-1; 7 bases are shared with TRBD2. Germline lookup yields CDR1 LNHDA and CDR2 SQIVND (reference sequence). CDR3 length: 15 amino acids. V shed 9 bases and J 3 bases; nucleotides not matched to a gene: 11. CDR3 DNA sequence: TGTGCCAGCGAATCCGGGACTACGAACTACAATGAGCAGTTCTTC. It translates to CASESGTTNYNEQFF. The full variable domain, rest sourced from reference TRBV19 and TRBJ2-1, is DGGITQSPKYLFRKEGQNVTLSCEQNLNHDAMYWYRQDPGQGLRLIYYSQIVNDFQKGDIAEGYSVSREKKESFPLTVTSAQKNPTAFYLCASESGTTNYNEQFFGPGTRLTVL.

CDR3 nucleotide sequence: TGTGCCAGCAGCGTAGCGGGAGCCTATCAAGAGACCCAGTACTTC. Translating gives CASSVAGAYQETQYF. This chain links TRBV9 with TRBJ2-5, with a possible D match to TRBD2 (6 bases). V lost 0 bases, J lost 2 bases, and 11 bases lay in between. The germline V gene encodes CDR1 SGDLS and CDR2 YYNGEE. There are 15 residues in the CDR3. Based on the CDR3 plus reference TRBV9 and TRBJ2-5, the full variable domain is DSGVTQTPKHLITATGQRVTLRCSPRSGDLSVYWYQQSLDQGLQFLIQYYNGEERAKGNILERFSAQQFPDLHSELNLSSLELGDSALYFCASSVAGAYQETQYFGPGTRLLVL.

This clone was seen only once. V is TRBV5-8 and J is TRBJ1-2; maybe TRBD1 (6 bases). CDR3 length: 16 amino acids. V lost 3 bases and J 4 bases, leaving 19 bases between the germline ends. From germline, CDR1 is SGHTS and CDR2 YDEGEE. The CDR3 coding sequence is TGTGCCAGCAGCTACCCAGGGTCAGGGGCCCCCTATGGCTACACCTTC. Amino acids: CASSYPGSGAPYGYTF.

The chain employs TRBV7-9 and TRBJ2-2; 9 nucleotides agree with TRBD2. The germline gives CDR1 SEHNR, CDR2 FQNEAQ (reference sequence). The CDR3 is 15 residues long. V lost 1 base, J lost 4 bases, and 1 base stayed unmatched. Here the CDR3 DNA reads TGTGCCAGCAGCTTAGGGGGACTAGCCACCGGGGAGCTGTTTTTT. Translated, it gives CASSLGGLATGELFF.